The source of this TCR beta chain is a study of blood T cell repertoires in COVID-19. Study at large: Sites across the United States, Italy and Spain contributed samples from acute and convalescent COVID-19.

Original analysis: Reference gene primer amplification gave nucleated cell count estimates. TCRdb's copy holds only in-frame clones and misses some; the assay was immunoSEQ multiplex PCR. The V and J calls and the clone size are those of that table, but D and trimming were determined from the DNA. This repertoire shows some 210,000 clones, roughly four fifths found once; its top ten account for about 8%. The table lists this clone with a few counts. The V gene's germline CDR1 is KGHSH and CDR2 LQKENI. The CDR3 is 14 residues long. The V segment lost 5 bases and the J segment 4 bases; nucleotides outside the gene matches: 4.

Sequencing input: peripheral blood. The chain has TRBV18 and TRBJ1-2; 10 bases match TRBD1. The source is a woman aged 50 to 65 with active or convalescent COVID-19. The CDR3 loop reads CASSTGQGSYGYTF. In nucleotides, the CDR3 is TGTGCCAGCTCAACGGGACAGGGGTCCTATGGCTACACCTTC.